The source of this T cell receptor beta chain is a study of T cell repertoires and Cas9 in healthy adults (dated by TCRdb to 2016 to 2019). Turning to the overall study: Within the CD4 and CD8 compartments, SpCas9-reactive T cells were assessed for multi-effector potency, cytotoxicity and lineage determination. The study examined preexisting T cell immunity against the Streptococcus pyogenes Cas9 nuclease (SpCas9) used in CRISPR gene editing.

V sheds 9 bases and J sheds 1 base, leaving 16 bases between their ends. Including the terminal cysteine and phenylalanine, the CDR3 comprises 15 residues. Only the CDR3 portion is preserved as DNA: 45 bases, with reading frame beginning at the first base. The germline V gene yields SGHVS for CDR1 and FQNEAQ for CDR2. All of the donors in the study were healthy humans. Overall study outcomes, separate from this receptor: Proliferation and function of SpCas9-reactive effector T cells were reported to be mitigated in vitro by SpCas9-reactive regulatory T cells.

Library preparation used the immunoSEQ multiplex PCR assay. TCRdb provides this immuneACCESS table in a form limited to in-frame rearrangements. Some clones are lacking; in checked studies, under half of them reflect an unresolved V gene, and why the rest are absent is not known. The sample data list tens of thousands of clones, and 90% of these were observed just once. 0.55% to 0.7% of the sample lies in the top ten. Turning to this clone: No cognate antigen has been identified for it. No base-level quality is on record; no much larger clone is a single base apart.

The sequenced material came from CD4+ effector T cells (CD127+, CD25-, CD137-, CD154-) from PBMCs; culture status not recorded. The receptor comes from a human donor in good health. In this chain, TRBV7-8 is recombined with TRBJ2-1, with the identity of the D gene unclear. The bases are TGTGCCAGTATGTTCATGGAAGCTTCCTACAATGAGCAGTTCTTC. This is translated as CASMFMEASYNEQFF.